This T cell receptor beta chain emerged from a study of OX40 agonist ivuxolimab in advanced cancers. Across the whole study: At 0.01 to 10 mg/kg, ivuxolimab was administered intravenously to patients every 2 weeks. Hepatocellular carcinoma, melanoma, renal cell or head and neck cancer was diagnosed in the dose-escalation patients. Study outcomes and limitations: Individuals who were partial responders at 0.1-3.0 mg/kg had clonal expansion that ranked among the lowest.

About this clone: The target antigen is unknown.

Patients who had autoimmune disease history or got systemic immunosuppression were left out. Libraries were prepared by immunoSEQ multiplex PCR; TCRdb keeps only in-frame clonotypes and omits some of them. This repertoire shows some 9,000 clones, about 88% found once; its top ten account for 15% to 20%. Looked up from germline, CDR1 is GTSNPN and CDR2 is SVGIG (reference sequence). V lost 4 bases, J lost 2 bases, and 13 bases stayed unmatched. There are 17 residues in the CDR3. The V and J genes are TRBV30 and TRBJ1-5, with 8 nucleotides matching TRBD1. This clonotype originated in an adult with an advanced solid tumor such as melanoma, head and neck, liver or kidney cancer. The starting material was CD4+ or CD8+ T cells sorted from blood, obtained in a trial of the OX40 agonist ivuxolimab. The CDR3 here is CAWTGGQGIYGNQPQHF. The CDR3 bases are TGTGCCTGGACAGGCGGACAGGGCATATATGGCAATCAGCCCCAGCATTTT.